The present T cell receptor (beta chain) was sequenced within a study of T cells in Graves' hyperthyroidism and ophthalmopathy. Overall study results and limits: A 13 V-J model separated ophthalmopathy from stable hyperthyroidism.

Germline-derived CDR1 and CDR2 are DFQATT and SNEGSKA (reference sequence). The CDR3 contains 11 residues. V was cut by 7 bases and J by 7 bases, with 11 bases left in between. The CDR3 regions of TCR beta were amplified from RNA transcripts. First-round RT-PCR targeting the TCR CDR3 was performed with the HTBI primer set. TCRdb re-derived calls from the multiplex PCR reads in MiXCR, one entry per CDR3 protein. The repertoire holds about 500,000 distinct CDR3 sequences, 16% seen once, with 15% to 20% in the top ten. This clonotype was detected many times. As yet, its antigen is unknown. The source is a woman younger than 35 with Graves' hyperthyroidism. The sequencing sample was made of blood. The V call is TRBV20-1, the J call TRBJ2-1, with a weak D call TRBD2 (6 bases). The CDR3 DNA reads as TGCAGTGGGGTCGGGAGAAATGAGCAGTTCTTC. This translates into CSGVGRNEQFF.